The rows below give T cell receptor beta chains drawn from one sample of a study of blood T cells in healthy people across ages. TCRdb reanalysed the 5' RACE reads using MiXCR and keeps one entry per CDR3 protein. The data hold more than 1,400,000 distinct CDR3 sequences, with 40% to 50% observed a single time. The specimen sequenced was blood. The receptors derive from a woman under 30 in good health. Both conserved end residues are part of each CDR3. A D gene is named only where the DNA matches it firmly. Size tells how often a clone was seen (once, few, many) or the class of an expanded clone, and some rows leave it out.

clone_size j_call d_call v_call cdr3_nt cdr3_aa
. TRBJ1-4 . TRBV29-1 TGCAGCGTGTCAGGGTCTAATGAAAAACTGTTTTTT CSVSGSNEKLFF
. TRBJ2-5 . TRBV10-3 TGTGCCACCAATTGGGCGGAGGGTCCCGAGACCCAGTACTTC CATNWAEGPETQYF
. TRBJ2-6 . TRBV28 TGTGCCGGCAGTTCCGGACTGGGGAACGTCCTGACTTTC CAGSSGLGNVLTF
. TRBJ2-1 TRBD2 TRBV9 TGTGCCAGCAGCGCCGGCGGGGGGGAATTCAATGAGCAGTTCTTC CASSAGGGEFNEQFF
. TRBJ1-2 . TRBV28 TGTGCCAGCAGTTTAATATCAGGGGCTGGTGGCTACACCTTC CASSLISGAGGYTF
. TRBJ2-7 TRBD1 TRBV10-3 TGTGCCATCAGTCTCGGACAGGGGGTGGGAGAGCAGTACTTC CAISLGQGVGEQYF
. TRBJ2-1 . TRBV27 TGTGCCAGCAATGGCCCCAGCAATGAGCAGTTCTTC CASNGPSNEQFF
. TRBJ2-7 TRBD1 TRBV3-1 TGTGCCAGCAGCCCCCGACAGGGACAGTGGTACGAGCAGTACTTC CASSPRQGQWYEQYF
. TRBJ1-2 . TRBV6-1 TGTGCCAGCAGTGAACCTCGAACTAACTATGGCTACACCTTC CASSEPRTNYGYTF
. TRBJ2-3 TRBD1 TRBV20-1 TGCAGCGTAGGGACAGGCAAAAAAGATACGCAGTATTTT CSVGTGKKDTQYF
few TRBJ2-7 TRBD1 TRBV11-2 TGTGCCAGCAGCTTAGTGGCAGGGGGCGGGTACGAGCAGTACTTC CASSLVAGGGYEQYF
. TRBJ2-7 . TRBV7-9 TGTGCCAGCAGCTCCTCGTCCGGGGGTTGGCACGAGCAGTACTTC CASSSSSGGWHEQYF
. TRBJ2-5 . TRBV20-1 TGCAGTGCTAGTGAGGGGTTCGGGGTAGGGGAGCAGTACTTC CSASEGFGVGEQYF
. TRBJ1-1 . TRBV5-1 TGCGCCAGCAGCTTCGGAGGGACACTGAACACTGAAGCTTTCTTT CASSFGGTLNTEAFF
. TRBJ1-2 . TRBV12-3/TRBV12-4 TGTGCCAGCAGCACCGGGGGGGGCGGGAACTATGGCTACACCTTC CASSTGGGGNYGYTF
. TRBJ2-7 . TRBV7-6 TGTGCCAGCAGCTCAACGGGCGAACGGTTCTCCTACGAGCAGTACTTC CASSSTGERFSYEQYF
. TRBJ2-7 TRBD2 TRBV20-1 TGCAGTGCTAGAGGAAGGACTAGCGGGACCTACGAGCAGTACTTC CSARGRTSGTYEQYF
. TRBJ1-4 . TRBV29-1 TGCAGCGTTCCATTGAGGGACAAGGAAGATGAAAAACTGTTTTTT CSVPLRDKEDEKLFF
. TRBJ2-7 TRBD1 TRBV11-2 TGTGCCAGCAACCGACAGGGTCGCTACGAGCAGTACTTC CASNRQGRYEQYF
. TRBJ2-7 TRBD1 TRBV6-1 TGTGCCAGCAGGAGTGGGGGGACAGGGAGCCACGAGCAGTACTTC CASRSGGTGSHEQYF
once TRBJ1-3 TRBD1 TRBV7-9 TGTGCCAGCAGCCCCGGGACAGGGTTCAACACCATATATTTT CASSPGTGFNTIYF
many TRBJ2-1 TRBD1 TRBV10-3 TGTGCCATCAATAGTAATCGACAGGGTACGTTCTTC CAINSNRQGTFF
few TRBJ2-7 . TRBV28 TGTGCCAGCAGTGGCGGGACAGTAGGCTACGAGCAGTACTTC CASSGGTVGYEQYF